This note documents a single T cell receptor (beta chain) sequence. TCRdb's copy holds only in-frame clones and misses some; the assay was immunoSEQ multiplex PCR. The sample lists 15,000 or so clones, about 86% occurring once. This sample is drawn from a study of T cell changes during pregnancy in multiple sclerosis. From germline, CDR1 is MGHDK and CDR2 SYGVNS. The CDR3 covers 15 residues. V lost 5 bases to trimming and J lost 3 bases, with 15 bases between them. The TCR sequence derives from a female donor with multiple sclerosis, enrolled in a pregnancy study. The chain couples TRBV25-1 to TRBJ2-3; D might be TRBD1 (5 bases). This specimen consisted of CD8+ T cells from peripheral blood mononuclear cells, obtained in the first trimester of pregnancy. CDR3 sequence reads: CASSIQGDLTDTQYF. For the CDR3, the DNA is TGTGCCAGCAGTATCCAGGGTGATTTGACAGATACGCAGTATTTT. The whole variable domain, remainder taken from reference TRBV25-1 and TRBJ2-3, is EADIYQTPRYLVIGTGKKITLECSQTMGHDKMYWYQQDPGMELHLIHYSYGVNSTEKGDLSSESTVSRIRTEHFPLTLESARPSHTSQYLCASSIQGDLTDTQYFGPGTRLTVL.